The present T cell receptor (beta chain) was sequenced within a study of blood T cell repertoires in COVID-19. The repertoire was sequenced with immunoSEQ multiplex PCR; TCRdb's copy has only in-frame clones and lacks some. In the table there are over 95,000 clones, 79% of which are singletons. The CDR3 length is 16 residues. Germline CDR1 is SGHTA and CDR2 is FQGNSA. Trimming took 3 bases from V and 2 from J; bases not matched to a gene: 5. This TCR came from a woman of 80 years or more with active or convalescent COVID-19. The V call is TRBV7-2, the J call TRBJ2-1, with 9 bases matching TRBD2. Sequencing input: peripheral blood. The CDR3 is CASSFTASGTYNEQFF. CDR3 nucleotides: TGTGCCAGCAGCTTTACCGCTAGCGGGACCTACAATGAGCAGTTCTTC.